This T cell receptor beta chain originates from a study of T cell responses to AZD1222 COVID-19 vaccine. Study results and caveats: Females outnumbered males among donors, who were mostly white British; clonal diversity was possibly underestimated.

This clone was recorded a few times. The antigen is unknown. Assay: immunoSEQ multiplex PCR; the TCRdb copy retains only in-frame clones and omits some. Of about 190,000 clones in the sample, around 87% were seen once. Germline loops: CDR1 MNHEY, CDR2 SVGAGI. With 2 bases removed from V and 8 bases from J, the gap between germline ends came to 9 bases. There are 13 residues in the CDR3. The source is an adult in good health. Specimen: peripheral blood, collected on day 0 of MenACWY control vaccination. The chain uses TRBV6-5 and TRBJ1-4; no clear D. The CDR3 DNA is TGTGCCAGCAGTTACAGAAGTTCCGAAAAACTGTTTTTT. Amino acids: CASSYRSSEKLFF.